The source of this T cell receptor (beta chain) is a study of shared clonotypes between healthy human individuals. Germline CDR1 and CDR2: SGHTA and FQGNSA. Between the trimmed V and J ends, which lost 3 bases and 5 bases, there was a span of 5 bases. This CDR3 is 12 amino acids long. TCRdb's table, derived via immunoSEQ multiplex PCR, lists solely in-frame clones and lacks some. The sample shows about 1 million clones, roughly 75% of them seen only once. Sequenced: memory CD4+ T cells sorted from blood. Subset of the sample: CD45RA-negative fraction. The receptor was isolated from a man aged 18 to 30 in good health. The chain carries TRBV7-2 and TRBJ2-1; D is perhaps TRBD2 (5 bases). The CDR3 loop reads CASSLTNNEQFF. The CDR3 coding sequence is TGTGCCAGCAGCTTGACTAACAATGAGCAGTTCTTC.